Below are 16 T cell receptor beta chains sequenced from a single sample in a study of blood T cells in healthy people across ages. Using a J-beta primer mix together with a sample-barcoded 5' primer, a second PCR was run for roughly 6 to 11 cycles. TCRdb independently ran MiXCR on the 5' RACE reads; one entry per CDR3 protein. The sample holds about 830,000 distinct CDR3 sequences, around 62% seen once. The sequenced material came from blood. These receptors all stem from a man aged 25 to 40 in good health.

In its sample, this clonotype was seen a few times. The chain is built from TRBV5-1 and TRBJ2-4, with 9 nucleotides matching TRBD1. J lost 13 bases, V lost 2 bases, and 10 bases had no gene match. The CDR3 totals 14 residues. The germline V gene encodes CDR1 SGHRS and CDR2 YFSETQ. The CDR3 nucleotides read TGCGCCAGCAGCTTTTGGACAGGGGTGGGGGAGCAGTACTTC. Translation gives CASSFWTGVGEQYF.

The V call is TRBV29-1, the J call TRBJ2-1; D call uncertain. Germline V gives CDR1 SQVTM, CDR2 ANQGSEA. The CDR3 is 13 amino acids. Trimming stripped 3 bases from V and 6 bases from J, with 12 bases between. CDR3 in DNA: TGCAGCGTTGATTTGTATCTCGGCAATGAGCAGTTCTTC. This sequence encodes CSVDLYLGNEQFF.

This clonotype has only a few counts. This chain connects TRBV27 to TRBJ2-3; 7 positions match TRBD1. This CDR3 region has 15 residues. The germline V gene has CDR1 MNHEY and CDR2 SMNVEV (reference sequence). The V and J ends lost 3 bases and 5 bases, in that order; junction bases with no gene match: 8. The CDR3 region is CASSFHRGAGDTQYF. As DNA, the CDR3 is TGTGCCAGCAGTTTCCACAGGGGCGCGGGAGATACGCAGTATTTT.

This clonotype was seen ten or more times. This sequence joins TRBV7-2 and TRBJ2-4; perhaps D is TRBD1 or TRBD2 (5 bases each). This CDR3 region has 16 residues. Germline V CDR1 and CDR2: SGHTA, FQGNSA. V lost 1 base and J lost 6, with 16 bases in between. DNA for the CDR3: TGTGCCAGCAGCTTAGAGGTTGGGGGATGGGGAAACATTCAGTACTTC. This sequence encodes CASSLEVGGWGNIQYF. Full variable domain (rest looked up from reference TRBV7-2 and TRBJ2-4): GAGVSQSPSNKVTEKGKDVELRCDPISGHTALYWYRQSLGQGLEFLIYFQGNSAPDKSGLPSDRFSAERTGGSVSTLTIQRTQQEDSAVYLCASSLEVGGWGNIQYFGAGTRLSVL.

The chain employs TRBV3-1 and TRBJ1-2; D is ambiguous. Germline CDR1 LGHDT, CDR2 YNNKEL (reference sequence). V was shortened by 0 bases and J by 5 bases, with 10 bases between the two germline ends. The CDR3 loop spans 14 amino acids. The CDR3 loop reads CASSQDFPGYGYTF. CDR3 bases: TGTGCCAGCAGCCAAGATTTTCCTGGGTATGGCTACACCTTC.

The chain employs TRBV28 and TRBJ2-7; 8 bases fit TRBD1. This CDR3 spans 15 amino acids. From germline, CDR1 is MDHEN and CDR2 SYDVKM. The V segment lost 4 bases and the J segment 3 bases; nucleotides outside the gene matches: 8. Here the CDR3 reads CASSSRQGSHYEQYF. CDR3 bases: TGTGCCAGCAGTTCCCGACAGGGGAGCCACTACGAGCAGTACTTC.

There are a few counts of this clonotype. V and J are TRBV7-2 and TRBJ2-6; 8 bases match TRBD1. V was clipped by 5 bases and J by 1 base; unmatched bases: 7. Germline V gene sequence: CDR1 SGHTA, CDR2 FQGNSA. The CDR3 is 17 residues long. The chain's CDR3 is CASSIGTGGSGANVLTF. The CDR3 DNA reads TGTGCCAGCAGCATCGGGACAGGCGGATCTGGGGCCAACGTCCTGACTTTC.

The genes are TRBV7-2 and TRBJ2-1; D gene unclear. CDR1 SGHTA and CDR2 FQGNSA come from the germline V gene. The V end lost 7 bases, the J end lost 4 bases, and 11 bases lay between the germline ends. The CDR3 is 13 amino acids. The CDR3 protein is CASTETGYNEQFF. Here the CDR3 DNA reads TGTGCCAGCACCGAAACTGGTTACAATGAGCAGTTCTTC.

On this clonotype: One end of the junction varies from germline; a read error may be responsible. This rearrangement joins TRBV29-1 to TRBJ1-2; 8 positions agree with TRBD1. The CDR3 runs 12 residues. Germline V lookup: CDR1 SQVTM, CDR2 ANQGSEA. The CDR3 reads CGVLQGDYGYTF. Here the CDR3 DNA reads TGCGGCGTCCTACAGGGGGACTATGGCTACACCTTC.

The rearrangement joins TRBV4-3 to TRBJ2-1, with 11 nucleotides matching TRBD2. CDR3 length: 16 residues. From germline, CDR1 is LGHNA and CDR2 YSLEER. J was trimmed by 3 bases and V by 3 bases; bases with no gene match: 4. The CDR3 DNA reads as TGCGCCAGCAGCCAGACCCTAGCGGGGGGCTACAATGAGCAGTTCTTC. This translates into CASSQTLAGGYNEQFF.

This chain links TRBV9 with TRBJ2-6, with D possibly being TRBD1 or TRBD2 (6 bases each). CDR1 is SGDLS and CDR2 is YYNGEE in the germline V gene. CDR3 length equals 18 residues. Trimming removed 4 bases from V and 1 base from J, with 18 bases in between. CDR3: CASSKAGGRESGANVLTF. As DNA, the CDR3 is TGTGCCAGCAGCAAAGCCGGGGGCAGGGAGTCTGGGGCCAACGTCCTGACTTTC.

This clonotype was seen only a few times. The chain carries TRBV7-9 and TRBJ2-4, with D tentatively TRBD1 (6 bases). The DNA end is more similar to TRBJ2-5, so the J call may be wrong. The CDR3 spans 12 residues. The V gene's germline CDR1 is SEHNR and CDR2 FQNEAQ (reference sequence). CDR3 nucleotide sequence: TGTGCCAGCAGTCGGGACATAGAGACCCAGTACTTC. As protein: CASSRDIETQYF.

This clonotype was found a few times. The CDR3 loop reads CAIKGGGASYNEQFF. The CDR3 nucleotides read TGTGCCATCAAAGGCGGGGGGGCATCCTACAATGAGCAGTTCTTC. The rearrangement uses TRBV10-3 and TRBJ2-1, with TRBD2 matching over 9 bases. The germline V gene has CDR1 ENHRY and CDR2 SYGVKD. The junction had 5 bases not matched to a gene; V was cut back by 7 bases and J by 1 base. The CDR3 is 15 residues long.

CDR3 in amino acids: CASSRLAGEGEQYF. The CDR3 DNA is TGCGCCAGCAGCCGACTAGCGGGGGAGGGTGAGCAGTACTTC. The chain combines TRBV4-3 with TRBJ2-7; 12 bases align to TRBD2. The CDR3 has 14 residues. Germline V CDR1 and CDR2: LGHNA, YSLEER. The J segment lost 7 bases and the V segment lost 4 bases, leaving 5 bases of the junction unmatched.

The chain employs TRBV6-8 and TRBJ2-7; 8 bases match TRBD2. CDR3 length: 15 amino acids. Germline assignment: CDR1 MNHGY and CDR2 SAAAGT. V was clipped by 6 bases and J by 3 bases; unmatched bases: 10. This CDR3 is CASRTRNGTSYEQYF. Written as DNA, the CDR3 is TGTGCCAGCAGGACGAGGAACGGGACTAGCTACGAGCAGTACTTC.

This clonotype is deemed medium-sized. V gene TRBV7-9 combines with J gene TRBJ1-4, with D uncertain. From germline, CDR1 is SEHNR and CDR2 FQNEAQ (reference sequence). The V and J ends lost 3 bases and 0 bases respectively, with 5 bases between them. The CDR3 runs 14 residues. CDR3: CASSFWSTNEKLFF. CDR3 nucleotides: TGTGCCAGCAGCTTCTGGTCAACTAATGAAAAACTGTTTTTT.